Presented here are 2 T cell receptor beta chains from one specimen sequenced in a study of blood T cell repertoires in COVID-19. Data came from immunoSEQ multiplex PCR; TCRdb stores just in-frame clones and leaves some out. The sample shows 100,000 to 150,000 clones, about 88% of them seen only once. The sample comprised peripheral blood. These receptors all stem from an elderly woman with acute or convalescent COVID-19.

The chain uses TRBV7-9 and TRBJ1-2, with 7 bases identical to TRBD1. The V gene's germline CDR1 is SEHNR and CDR2 FQNEAQ (reference sequence). The CDR3 has 15 residues. Germline trimming cut 0 bases from V and 7 bases from J; bases unmatched to any gene: 8. The chain's CDR3 is CASSLAPRTGFGYTF. The CDR3 nucleotides are TGTGCCAGCAGCTTAGCCCCCAGGACAGGTTTTGGCTACACCTTC.

The V and J genes are TRBV7-2 and TRBJ1-6; the D is unclear. Germline loops: CDR1 SGHTA, CDR2 FQGNSA. V dropped 1 base and J dropped 3 bases, with 10 bases sitting between them. The CDR3 has 16 residues. As DNA, the CDR3 is TGTGCCAGCAGCTTAGATTTCCAGATCTATAATTCACCCCTCCACTTT. Protein sequence: CASSLDFQIYNSPLHF.